Below, 14 T cell receptor beta chains from the same sample are listed, as sequenced in a study of blood T cell repertoires in COVID-19. Here immunoSEQ multiplex PCR was the method, and the copy in TCRdb shows in-frame clones only, minus some. The sample lists roughly 140,000 clones; 70% to 90% were seen once. Sequenced material: peripheral blood. These receptor sequences come from a woman aged 60-70 years with COVID-19, enrolled during active disease.

The chain is built from TRBV7-3 and TRBJ2-1; possibly TRBD2 for D (5 bases). The ends were cut back, 1 base at V and 4 bases at J, with 14 bases in the middle. The CDR3 extends over 16 amino acids. Germline CDR1 SGHTA, CDR2 FQGTGA. The CDR3 spells CASSLNIARRYNEQFF. The CDR3 nucleotides are TGTGCCAGCAGCTTAAACATAGCGAGAAGATACAATGAGCAGTTCTTC.

The genes are TRBV3-1 (or the pseudogene TRBV3-2) and TRBJ2-1; TRBD2 aligns across 10 bases. Germline V gene sequence: CDR1 LGHDT, CDR2 YNNKEL (reference sequence). V lost 1 base and J lost 9; bases outside the gene matches: 6. The CDR3 has 15 residues. Here the CDR3 DNA reads TGTGCCAGCAGCCAAGGGCTAGCGGGAGTCGGTGAGCAGTTCTTC. Protein product: CASSQGLAGVGEQFF.

A single count supports this clone. This chain uses TRBV5-1 with TRBJ1-3; TRBD1 is a possible D gene (6 bases). Trimming cost V 4 bases and J 0 bases, with 11 bases left between them. The germline V gene encodes CDR1 SGHRS and CDR2 YFSETQ. This CDR3 comprises 15 residues. The CDR3 region is CASSVGRGSGNTIYF. The CDR3 DNA reads as TGCGCCAGCAGCGTTGGCAGGGGCTCTGGAAACACCATATATTTT. The full variable domain, its missing parts supplied by reference TRBV5-1 and TRBJ1-3, is KAGVTQTPRYLIKTRGQQVTLSCSPISGHRSVSWYQQTPGQGLQFLFEYFSETQRNKGNFPGRFSGRQFSNSRSEMNVSTLELGDSALYLCASSVGRGSGNTIYFGEGSWLTVV.

Here the CDR3 DNA reads TGCAGCGTTTCGGGCAGGGCCGATCAGCCCCAGCATTTT. This codes for CSVSGRADQPQHF. The chain has TRBV29-1 and TRBJ1-5; D possibly corresponds to TRBD1 (5 bases). The CDR3 sequence is 13 residues long. Deletions cut 5 bases from V and 5 bases from J, with 13 bases between. Germline assignment: CDR1 SQVTM and CDR2 ANQGSEA.

The CDR3 bases are TGTGCCAGCAGTAACCGGGACACGGGTAACAATGAGCAGTTCTTC. Protein sequence: CASSNRDTGNNEQFF. The rearrangement uses TRBV7-9 and TRBJ2-1, with D possibly matching TRBD1 (6 bases). The V gene lost 6 bases and the J gene lost 5 bases, with 17 bases spanning the gap. Germline CDR1 and CDR2: SEHNR and FQNEAQ (reference sequence). This CDR3 has 15 residues.

The chain combines TRBV6-6 with TRBJ1-2, with 8 bases matching TRBD1. J gave up 4 bases and V 2 bases, and 3 bases lay outside the gene matches. The CDR3 is made up of 14 amino acids. Germline CDR1 MNHNY, CDR2 SVGAGI (reference sequence). The CDR3 loop reads CASSYVDRGYGYTF. The DNA of the CDR3 is TGTGCCAGCAGTTACGTAGACAGGGGCTATGGCTACACCTTC.

The rearrangement joins TRBV9 to TRBJ2-5, with D possibly matching TRBD1 (6 bases). Between the trimmed V and J ends, which lost 2 bases and 1 base, there was a span of 18 bases. CDR1 and CDR2 (germline): SGDLS, YYNGEE. The CDR3 has 17 residues. The CDR3 loop is CASSVLPLRGGQETQYF. The CDR3 nucleotides read TGTGCCAGCAGCGTTCTACCCCTCAGGGGCGGCCAAGAGACCCAGTACTTC.

The chain uses TRBV10-1 and TRBJ2-3, with a weak D call TRBD2 (6 bases). The CDR3 runs to 15 residues. V was shortened by 2 bases and J by 0 bases, with 9 bases between the two germline ends. Germline V lookup: CDR1 WNHNN, CDR2 SYGVQD (reference sequence). For the CDR3, the DNA is TGCGCCAGCAGTGAGGACGGGAGTAGCACAGATACGCAGTATTTT. Its translation is CASSEDGSSTDTQYF.

This clone was seen a few times. One end of the junction does not line up with germline, which may come from a read error. The chain links TRBV7-8 to TRBJ2-1, with 7 positions matching TRBD2. The CDR3 has 14 residues. Germline V lookup: CDR1 SGHVS, CDR2 FQNEAQ. DNA for the CDR3: TGTGCCAGCAGCTCAGAGATAATACAGCGGGGCAGTCTCTTC. It codes for CASSSEIIQRGSLF.

This chain links TRBV9 with TRBJ2-1; TRBD2 aligns across 11 bases. With V trimmed by 0 bases and J by 5 bases, 7 bases remained unmatched. CDR3 length: 17 amino acids. The V gene's germline CDR1 is SGDLS and CDR2 YYNGEE. CDR3 coding DNA: TGTGCCAGCAGCGTAGGGTTAGCGGGAGGGGCGGACAATGAGCAGTTCTTC. Translated, it gives CASSVGLAGGADNEQFF.

The rearrangement links TRBV3-1 (or the pseudogene TRBV3-2) to TRBJ1-2, with 7 bases that match TRBD1. The CDR3 sequence is 15 residues long. With V trimmed by 6 bases and J by 2 bases, 9 bases remained unmatched. Germline CDR1 is LGHDT and CDR2 is YNNKEL (reference sequence). CDR3 in DNA: TGTGCCAGCAGACAGCAGGGGGGACAGAACTATGGCTACACCTTC. It codes for CASRQQGGQNYGYTF.

The chain carries TRBV5-4 and TRBJ2-3; 11 bases are a match to TRBD2. Per the germline V gene, CDR1 is SGHNT and CDR2 is YYREEE (reference sequence). CDR3 length equals 16 residues. Trimming took 4 bases from V and 5 from J; bases not matched to a gene: 9. The CDR3 DNA reads TGTGCCAGCAGCCCTAGCGGGAGGCGGCCCCGAGATACGCAGTATTTT. Its translation: CASSPSGRRPRDTQYF. The full variable domain, completed using reference TRBV5-4 and TRBJ2-3, is ETGVTQSPTHLIKTRGQQVTLRCSSQSGHNTVSWYQQALGQGPQFIFQYYREEENGRGNFPPRFSGLQFPNYSSELNVNALELDDSALYLCASSPSGRRPRDTQYFGPGTRLTVL.

The chain uses TRBV30 and TRBJ1-5; no clear D gene. V lost 0 bases and J 3 bases, leaving 6 bases between the germline ends. The V gene's germline CDR1 is GTSNPN and CDR2 SVGIG (reference sequence). The CDR3 spans 13 residues. The CDR3 DNA reads TGTGCCTGGAGTGTACAGAACAATCAGCCCCAGCATTTT. Translated, it gives CAWSVQNNQPQHF.

The V and J genes are TRBV27 and TRBJ2-7, with 11 bases aligning to TRBD2. The CDR3 spans 15 residues. Looked up from germline, CDR1 is MNHEY and CDR2 is SMNVEV (reference sequence). V shed 5 bases and J 1 base; nucleotides not matched to a gene: 4. The chain's CDR3 is CASSRTSGGSYEQYF. CDR3 coding DNA: TGTGCCAGCAGTAGAACTAGCGGGGGATCCTACGAGCAGTACTTC.